This T cell receptor beta chain was captured in a study of lymphopenia after photon versus proton radiotherapy. CDR3 length: 13 amino acids. J was trimmed by 4 bases and V by 8 bases; bases with no gene match: 6. Germline CDR1 and CDR2: SEHNR and FQNEAQ (reference sequence). As to this clone: The antigen is undetermined.

Points from the study as a whole: Proton therapy kept repertoires fairly stable, unlike photons, which gained effector/memory cells.

The repertoire was sequenced with immunoSEQ multiplex PCR; TCRdb's copy has only in-frame clones and lacks some. The sample yields approximately 150,000 clones, approximately 90% seen once. V and J are TRBV7-9 and TRBJ2-5; 8 bases line up with TRBD1. This clonotype originated in a man between 50 and 59 years old with gastric cancer. The sample was peripheral blood, taken from a patient treated with photon-based radiotherapy. Written as DNA, the CDR3 is TGTGCCAGCCGGGACAGGAGCGGAGAGACCCAGTACTTC. It translates to CASRDRSGETQYF.